The 3 T cell receptor beta chains reported below all come from one sample, sequenced in a study of shared clonotypes between healthy human individuals. Method: immunoSEQ multiplex PCR; TCRdb's copy keeps in-frame clones and lacks some. This sample yields roughly 2 million clones, of which 90% to 95% are seen a single time; 0.13% belongs to the top ten. Sequenced material: naive CD4+ T cells sorted from blood. Subset given: CD45RA+ positively selected. These receptors were obtained from a man between 18 and 35 years old in good health.

As to this clone: Other DNA sequences in the sample encode the same CDR3. The chain couples TRBV19 to TRBJ1-3, with D possibly TRBD1 on 6 matching bases. V was cut by 8 bases and J by 1 base, with 12 bases left in between. Per germline, CDR1 LNHDA and CDR2 SQIVND (reference sequence). CDR3 length: 14 residues. CDR3 loop: CASSRGTSGNTIYF. CDR3 bases: TGTGCCAGTTCACGCGGGACATCTGGAAACACCATATATTTT.

The chain combines TRBV7-9 with TRBJ1-6, with no clear D. The CDR3 totals 13 residues. Looked up from germline, CDR1 is SEHNR and CDR2 is FQNEAQ (reference sequence). Trimming stripped 5 bases from V and 4 bases from J, with 6 bases between. This CDR3 is CASSAPYNSPLHF. The CDR3 DNA sequence: TGTGCCAGCAGCGCCCCGTATAATTCACCCCTCCACTTT.

This CDR3 reads CASSADSFGENTIYF. CDR3 sequence (DNA): TGTGCCAGCAGCGCCGACTCTTTTGGGGAAAACACCATATATTTT. This sequence joins TRBV9 and TRBJ1-3; D remains ambiguous. Germline V gene data show CDR1 as SGDLS and CDR2 as YYNGEE. Trimming left V 3 bases short and J 6 bases short, with 16 bases between. CDR3 length: 15 amino acids. The full variable domain, rest sourced from reference TRBV9 and TRBJ1-3, is DSGVTQTPKHLITATGQRVTLRCSPRSGDLSVYWYQQSLDQGLQFLIQYYNGEERAKGNILERFSAQQFPDLHSELNLSSLELGDSALYFCASSADSFGENTIYFGEGSWLTVV.